The TCR beta chain described here comes from a study of CD8 T cells in ankylosing spondylitis (dated by TCRdb to the late 2010s). For the study in its entirety: The study set out to find disease-linked TCR variants by profiling T cell receptor beta repertoires in ankylosing spondylitis patients and healthy donors. The whole study cohort included about a hundred healthy donors and 25 ankylosing spondylitis patients. Peripheral blood was sampled, and synovial fluid was additionally collected from ankylosing spondylitis patients.

General conclusions and limits of the study: The disease-linked clones showed a CD8+ phenotype and occurred at relatively low frequencies in peripheral blood. A TCR beta motif made up of eight or nine highly homologous amino acid variants appeared to be characteristic of blood from ankylosing spondylitis patients. Some of the motif variants had been reported before in the synovial fluid and blood of reactive arthritis patients, a finding that suggests common disease-initiation mechanisms. The disease-linked clones were reported to be significantly enriched in matched synovial fluid samples from ankylosing spondylitis patients.

The CDR3 covers 14 residues, taking in both the cysteine and the phenylalanine. Only CDR3 DNA remains: 42 bases, in frame from the first base. At the junction V is shortened by 7 bases and J by 4 bases, with 15 bases in between. CDR1 and CDR2 were assigned from the germline V gene as MNHNS and SASEGT. Note on this clonotype: Which antigen it targets is not known. No base qualities exist here, and no much larger clone lies one base off it.

Instrument on record: Illumina HiSeq 2500. TCR beta libraries were prepared by quantitative 5'-RACE with molecular barcodes. For the original study's pipeline: Disease-linked TCR variants were identified with a new computational method built on a probabilistic model of VDJ rearrangement. The public reads were reanalyzed by TCRdb: fastp trimming at Q25, MiXCR alignment, in-frame beta chains only. Each CDR3 protein appears once, grouped with its most common genes and DNA. The V and J calls were determined by TCRdb, not by the authors. The sample data list 300,000 to 350,000 distinct CDR3 sequences, and roughly 20% of these were observed just once. The top ten clones comprise roughly 3.6% of the sample.

Material for sequencing was blood, either unsorted or a sorted T cell fraction (not recorded which). This TCR was sampled from a female donor with ankylosing spondylitis or in good health (not recorded which). In this chain, TRBV6-1 is recombined with TRBJ2-3, with a weak D call of TRBD2 (6 bases match). DNA sequence: TGTGCCAGCATGAGGTCGGGAGCGGCAGATACGCAGTATTTT. Protein translation: CASMRSGAADTQYF.